This entry concerns a single T cell receptor (beta chain). This record belongs to a study of T cell responses to AZD1222 COVID-19 vaccine. The method was immunoSEQ multiplex PCR; TCRdb's version includes in-frame clones alone and lacks a portion of them. In the table there are some 130,000 clones, around 90% of which are singletons. CDR1 and CDR2 (germline): SGHDT, YYEEEE. V dropped 1 base and J dropped 0 bases, with 10 bases sitting between them. This CDR3 is built from 15 residues. This receptor was identified in an adult in good health. The chain combines TRBV5-6 with TRBJ1-2; D unclear. The sample consisted of peripheral blood, taken on day 0 of AZD1222 vaccination. CDR3 DNA sequence: TGTGCCAGCAGCTTGAGCGTCCGTACTAACTATGGCTACACCTTC. It translates to CASSLSVRTNYGYTF.